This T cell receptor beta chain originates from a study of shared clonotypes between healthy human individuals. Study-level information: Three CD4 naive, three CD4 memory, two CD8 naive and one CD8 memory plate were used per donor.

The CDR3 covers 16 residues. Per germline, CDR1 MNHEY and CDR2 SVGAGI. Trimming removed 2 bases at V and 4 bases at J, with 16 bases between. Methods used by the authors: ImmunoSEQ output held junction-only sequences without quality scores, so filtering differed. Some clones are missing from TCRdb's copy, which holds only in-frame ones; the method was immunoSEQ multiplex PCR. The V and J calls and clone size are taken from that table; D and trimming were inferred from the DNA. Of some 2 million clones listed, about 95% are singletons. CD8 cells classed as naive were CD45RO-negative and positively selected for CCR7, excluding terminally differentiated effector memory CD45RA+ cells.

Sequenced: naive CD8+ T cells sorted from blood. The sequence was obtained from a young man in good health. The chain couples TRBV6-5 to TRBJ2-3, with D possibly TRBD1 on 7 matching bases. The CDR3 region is CASSYIRRGRPDTQYF. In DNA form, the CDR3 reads TGTGCCAGCAGTTACATCAGGAGGGGGCGGCCAGATACGCAGTATTTT.